This T cell receptor (beta chain) was sequenced for a study of cytomegalovirus exposure and HLA in healthy donors. Notes on the study in general: The study flagged approximately 180 TCR beta chains as cytomegalovirus-associated.

The CDR3 has 14 residues. Trimming removed 5 bases at V and 4 bases at J, with 15 bases between. The germline gives CDR1 SGHDN, CDR2 FVKESK. Sequencing used immunoSEQ multiplex PCR; TCRdb keeps in-frame clones, though not all of them. The sample records about 100,000 clones, about 85% being singletons. To note about this clone: The antigen is unknown.

This receptor was taken from a woman younger than 30 in good health and CMV-seronegative. The chain has TRBV14 and TRBJ2-7, with D tentatively TRBD1 (6 bases). Sequenced input: PBMCs. DNA of the CDR3: TGTGCCAGCAGCGGACCCGGGACAAGTTACGAGCAGTACTTC. Residues: CASSGPGTSYEQYF.